This T cell receptor (beta chain) was sequenced during a study of response to subunit inactivated influenza vaccine (dated by TCRdb to the late 2010s). Regarding the complete study: Deep quantitative profiling of the T cell receptor repertoire was used in the study to follow responses to a trivalent subunit inactivated influenza vaccine. The research as a whole found: The authors suggested that each seasonal influenza vaccination may recruit only a limited number of new T cells.

Taken from the germline V gene, the CDR1 and CDR2 loops are LGHNA and YSLEER. The CDR3 runs 15 amino acids, cysteine and phenylalanine included. CDR3 DNA is the only sequence kept; it has 45 bases, read in frame from the first base. Compared with germline, V lacks 3 bases and J lacks 1 base; bases without a gene match: 3. The library was produced with RT-PCR. The listed sequencing device is Illumina HiSeq 2500. TCRdb reprocessing: public reads trimmed at Q25 with fastp, clones called with MiXCR, in-frame beta chains kept. Every distinct CDR3 protein forms one entry, paired with its most common genes and DNA. The sample table contains fewer than 250,000 distinct CDR3 sequences; only one count was recorded for 14% of them. The ten biggest clones cover 26% of the sample. There are many counts of this clonotype. No cognate antigen has been identified for it. Base qualities are not recorded, but no much larger clone differs from it by a single base.

This receptor was identified in a man aged 50-59 years who received an inactivated influenza vaccine. Donor details come from another sample of the same person, matched by shared clones. Sequencing used CD8+ T cells sorted from PBMCs, obtained 4 to 6 days after vaccination. The chain is made from TRBV4-3 and TRBJ1-1, with 9 bases in between that match TRBD1. The sequence in DNA is TGCGCCAGCAGCCAGGGGACAGGGTCGAACACTGAAGCTTTCTTT. Translated, this gives CASSQGTGSNTEAFF.